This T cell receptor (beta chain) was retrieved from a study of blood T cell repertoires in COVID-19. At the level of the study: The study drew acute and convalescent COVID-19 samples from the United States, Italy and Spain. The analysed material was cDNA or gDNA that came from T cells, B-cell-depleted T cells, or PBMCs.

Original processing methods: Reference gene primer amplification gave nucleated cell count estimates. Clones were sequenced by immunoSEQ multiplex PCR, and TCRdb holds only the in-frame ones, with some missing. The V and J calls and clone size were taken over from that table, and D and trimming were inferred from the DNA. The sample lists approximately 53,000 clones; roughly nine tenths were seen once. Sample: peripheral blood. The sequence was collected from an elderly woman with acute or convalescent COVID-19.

CDR3 nucleotide sequence: TGTGCCTGGAGTGAGGGGGCGGATTATAGCAATCAGCCCCAGCATTTT. Its translation is CAWSEGADYSNQPQHF. The J gene is TRBJ1-5, the V gene TRBV30; 7 bases match TRBD1. Per germline, CDR1 GTSNPN and CDR2 SVGIG (reference sequence). The CDR3 is 16 residues long. The V segment lost 1 base and the J segment 0 bases; nucleotides outside the gene matches: 6. Looking up the rest from reference TRBV30 and TRBJ1-5 gives the full variable domain: SQTIHQWPATLVQPVGSPLSLECTVEGTSNPNLYWYRQAAGRGLQLLFYSVGIGQISSEVPQNLSASRPQDRQFILSSKKLLLSDSGFYLCAWSEGADYSNQPQHFGDGTRLSIL.